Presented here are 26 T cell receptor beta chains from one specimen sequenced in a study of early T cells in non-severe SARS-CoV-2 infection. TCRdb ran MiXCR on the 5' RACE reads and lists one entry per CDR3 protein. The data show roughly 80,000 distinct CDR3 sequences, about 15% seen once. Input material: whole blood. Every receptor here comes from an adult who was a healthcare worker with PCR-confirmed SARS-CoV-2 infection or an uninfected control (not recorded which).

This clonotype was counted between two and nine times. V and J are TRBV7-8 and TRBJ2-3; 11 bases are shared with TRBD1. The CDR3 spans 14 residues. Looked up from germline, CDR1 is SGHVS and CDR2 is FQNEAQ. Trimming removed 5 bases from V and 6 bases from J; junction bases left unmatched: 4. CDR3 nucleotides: TGTGCCAGCAGCGGGACAGGGGGTCAGGATACGCAGTATTTT. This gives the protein CASSGTGGQDTQYF.

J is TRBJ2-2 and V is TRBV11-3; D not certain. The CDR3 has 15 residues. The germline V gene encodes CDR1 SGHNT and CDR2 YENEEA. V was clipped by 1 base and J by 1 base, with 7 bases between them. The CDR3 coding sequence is TGTGCCAGCAGCTTAGGAGCAGGGAACACCGGGGAGCTGTTTTTT. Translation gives CASSLGAGNTGELFF.

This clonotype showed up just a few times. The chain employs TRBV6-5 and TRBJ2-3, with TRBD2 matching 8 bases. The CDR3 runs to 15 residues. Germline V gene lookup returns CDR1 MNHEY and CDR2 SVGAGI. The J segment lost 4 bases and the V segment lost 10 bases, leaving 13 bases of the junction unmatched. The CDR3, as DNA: TGTGCCACCACATCAGCGGGGGTGGGAGCAGATACGCAGTATTTT. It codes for CATTSAGVGADTQYF.

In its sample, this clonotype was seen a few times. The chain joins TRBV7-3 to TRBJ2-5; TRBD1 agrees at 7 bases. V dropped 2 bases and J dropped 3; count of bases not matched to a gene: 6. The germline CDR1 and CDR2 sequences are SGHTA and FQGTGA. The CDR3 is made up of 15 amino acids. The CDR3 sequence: CASSLEGAVKETQYF. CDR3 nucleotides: TGTGCCAGCAGCTTAGAGGGGGCAGTGAAAGAGACCCAGTACTTC.

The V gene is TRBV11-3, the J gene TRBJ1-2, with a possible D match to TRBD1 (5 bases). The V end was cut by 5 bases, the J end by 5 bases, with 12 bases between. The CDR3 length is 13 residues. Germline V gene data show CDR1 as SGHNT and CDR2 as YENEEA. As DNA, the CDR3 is TGTGCCAGCAGCGGGACCGGATATTATGGCTACACCTTC. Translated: CASSGTGYYGYTF.

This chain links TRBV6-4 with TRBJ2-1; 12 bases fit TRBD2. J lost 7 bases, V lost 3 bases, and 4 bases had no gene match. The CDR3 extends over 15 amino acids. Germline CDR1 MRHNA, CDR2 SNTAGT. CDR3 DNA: TGTGCCAGCAGTGATCTAGCGGGGGGGTGGAATGAGCAGTTCTTC. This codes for CASSDLAGGWNEQFF.

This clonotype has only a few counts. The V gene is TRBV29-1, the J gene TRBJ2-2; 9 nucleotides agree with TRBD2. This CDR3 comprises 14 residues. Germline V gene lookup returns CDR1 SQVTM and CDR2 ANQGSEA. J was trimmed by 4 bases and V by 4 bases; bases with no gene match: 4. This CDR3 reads CSVGSGSFTGELFF. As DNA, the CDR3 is TGCAGCGTTGGTAGCGGGAGTTTCACCGGGGAGCTGTTTTTT.

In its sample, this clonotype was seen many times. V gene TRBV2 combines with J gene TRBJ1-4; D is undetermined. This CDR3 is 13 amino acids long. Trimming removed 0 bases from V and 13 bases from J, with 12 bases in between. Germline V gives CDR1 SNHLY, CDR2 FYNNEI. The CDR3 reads CASSEALVVVLFF. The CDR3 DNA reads TGTGCCAGCAGTGAAGCGCTTGTGGTTGTACTGTTTTTT.

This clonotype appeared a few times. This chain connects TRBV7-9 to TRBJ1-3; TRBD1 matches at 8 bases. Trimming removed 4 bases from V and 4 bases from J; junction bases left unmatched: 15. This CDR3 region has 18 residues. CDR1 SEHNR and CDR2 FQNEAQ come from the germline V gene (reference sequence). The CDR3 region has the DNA TGTGCCAGCAGCTCCGACCTAATTTTCCGGGACAGGGGAAACACCATATATTTT. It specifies CASSSDLIFRDRGNTIYF.

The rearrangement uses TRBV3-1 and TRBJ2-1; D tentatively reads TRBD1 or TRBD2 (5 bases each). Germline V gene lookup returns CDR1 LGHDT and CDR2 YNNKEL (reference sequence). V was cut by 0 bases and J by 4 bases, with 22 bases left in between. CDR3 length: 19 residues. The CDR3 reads CASSQEMGDIQAPYNEQFF. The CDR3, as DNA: TGTGCCAGCAGCCAAGAGATGGGGGATATCCAGGCCCCGTACAATGAGCAGTTCTTC.

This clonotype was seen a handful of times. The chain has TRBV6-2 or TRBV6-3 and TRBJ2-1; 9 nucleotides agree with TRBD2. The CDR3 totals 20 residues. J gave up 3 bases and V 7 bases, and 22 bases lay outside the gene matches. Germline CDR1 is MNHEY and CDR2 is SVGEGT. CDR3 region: CASTRDSAGGPSRGYNEQFF. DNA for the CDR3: TGTGCCAGCACCAGAGATAGTGCGGGGGGGCCGTCCCGGGGCTACAATGAGCAGTTCTTC.

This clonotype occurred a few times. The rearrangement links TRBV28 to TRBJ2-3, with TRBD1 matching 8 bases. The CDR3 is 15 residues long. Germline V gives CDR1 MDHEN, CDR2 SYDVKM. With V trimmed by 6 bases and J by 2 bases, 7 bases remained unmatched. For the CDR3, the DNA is TGTGCCAGCAGCCGGGACAGGCGTAACACAGATACGCAGTATTTT. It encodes CASSRDRRNTDTQYF. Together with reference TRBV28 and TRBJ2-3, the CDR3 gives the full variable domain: DVKVTQSSRYLVKRTGEKVFLECVQDMDHENMFWYRQDPGLGLRLIYFSYDVKMKEKGDIPEGYSVSREKKERFSLILESASTNQTSMYLCASSRDRRNTDTQYFGPGTRLTVL.

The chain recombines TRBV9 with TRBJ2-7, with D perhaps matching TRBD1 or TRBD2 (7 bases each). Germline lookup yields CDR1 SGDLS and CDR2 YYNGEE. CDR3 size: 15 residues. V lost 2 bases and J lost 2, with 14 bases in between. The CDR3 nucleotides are TGTGCCAGCAGCGTGGCAGCGGGACAGACCTACGAGCAGTACTTC. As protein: CASSVAAGQTYEQYF. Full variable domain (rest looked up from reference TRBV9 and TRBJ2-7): DSGVTQTPKHLITATGQRVTLRCSPRSGDLSVYWYQQSLDQGLQFLIQYYNGEERAKGNILERFSAQQFPDLHSELNLSSLELGDSALYFCASSVAAGQTYEQYFGPGTRLTVT.

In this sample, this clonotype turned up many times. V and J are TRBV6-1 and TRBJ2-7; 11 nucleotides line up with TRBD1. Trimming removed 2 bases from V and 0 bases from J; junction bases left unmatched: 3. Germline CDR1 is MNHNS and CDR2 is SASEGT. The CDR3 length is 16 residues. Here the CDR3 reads CASSEWDRGTSYEQYF. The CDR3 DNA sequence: TGTGCCAGCAGTGAATGGGACAGGGGGACCTCCTACGAGCAGTACTTC.

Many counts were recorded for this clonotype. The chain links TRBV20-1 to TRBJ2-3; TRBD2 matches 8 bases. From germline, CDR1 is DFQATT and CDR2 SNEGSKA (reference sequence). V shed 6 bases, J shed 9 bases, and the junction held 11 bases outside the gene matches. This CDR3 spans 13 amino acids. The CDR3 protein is CSAIPGTRKTQYF. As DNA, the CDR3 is TGCAGTGCCATTCCCGGGACTAGGAAAACGCAGTATTTT.

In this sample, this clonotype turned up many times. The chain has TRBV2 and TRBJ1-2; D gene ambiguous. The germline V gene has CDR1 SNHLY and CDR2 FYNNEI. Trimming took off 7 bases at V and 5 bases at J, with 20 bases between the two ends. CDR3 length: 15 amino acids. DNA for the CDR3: TGTGCCAGCACCGAAGCCCAGACGGAATCTTATGGCTACACCTTC. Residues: CASTEAQTESYGYTF.

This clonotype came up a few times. CDR3 sequence (DNA): TGTGCCAGCAGTGGCACGGGAGGGTCTTCTCTACGGCAGTTCTTC. It translates to CASSGTGGSSLRQFF. The rearrangement links TRBV2 to TRBJ2-1; TRBD2 agrees at 8 bases. The CDR3 is made up of 15 amino acids. Germline lookup yields CDR1 SNHLY and CDR2 FYNNEI. V lost 4 bases to trimming and J lost 12 bases; unmatched junction nucleotides: 14.

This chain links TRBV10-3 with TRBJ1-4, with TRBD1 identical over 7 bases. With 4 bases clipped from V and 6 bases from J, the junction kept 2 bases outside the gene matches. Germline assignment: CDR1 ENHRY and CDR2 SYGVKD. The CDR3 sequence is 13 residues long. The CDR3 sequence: CAISVDRDEKLFF. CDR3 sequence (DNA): TGTGCCATCAGTGTCGACAGGGATGAAAAACTGTTTTTT.

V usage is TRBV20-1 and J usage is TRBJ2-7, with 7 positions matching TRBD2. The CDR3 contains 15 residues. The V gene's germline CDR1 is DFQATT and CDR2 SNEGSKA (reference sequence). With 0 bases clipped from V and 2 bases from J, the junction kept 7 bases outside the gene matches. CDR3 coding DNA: TGCAGTGCTAGAGATGGCAGGACTAGTCCCTACGAGCAGTACTTC. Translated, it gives CSARDGRTSPYEQYF.

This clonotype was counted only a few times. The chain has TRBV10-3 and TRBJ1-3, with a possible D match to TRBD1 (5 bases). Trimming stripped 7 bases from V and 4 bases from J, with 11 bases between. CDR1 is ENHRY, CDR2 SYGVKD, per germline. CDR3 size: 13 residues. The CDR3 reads CAITGVEGNTIYF. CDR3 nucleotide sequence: TGTGCCATCACGGGGGTAGAAGGAAACACCATATATTTT.

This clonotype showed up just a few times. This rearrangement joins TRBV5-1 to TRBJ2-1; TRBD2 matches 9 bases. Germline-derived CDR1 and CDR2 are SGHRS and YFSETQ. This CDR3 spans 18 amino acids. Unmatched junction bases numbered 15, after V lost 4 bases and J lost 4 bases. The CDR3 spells CASSPDLSLAGLYNEQFF. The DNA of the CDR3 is TGCGCCAGCAGCCCAGATCTTAGCCTAGCGGGACTTTACAATGAGCAGTTCTTC.

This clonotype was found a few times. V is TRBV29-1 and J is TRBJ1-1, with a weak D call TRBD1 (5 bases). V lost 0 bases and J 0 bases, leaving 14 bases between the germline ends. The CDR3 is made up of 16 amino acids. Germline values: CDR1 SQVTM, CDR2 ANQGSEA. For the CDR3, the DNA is TGCAGCGTTGAAGATCGGAGGACACCGATGAACACTGAAGCTTTCTTT. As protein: CSVEDRRTPMNTEAFF.

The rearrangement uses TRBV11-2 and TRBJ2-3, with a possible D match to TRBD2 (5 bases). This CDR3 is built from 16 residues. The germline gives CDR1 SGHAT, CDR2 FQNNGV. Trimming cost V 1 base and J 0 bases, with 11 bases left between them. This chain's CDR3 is CASSLAEGGSTDTQYF. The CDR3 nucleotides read TGTGCCAGCAGCTTAGCAGAGGGCGGTAGCACAGATACGCAGTATTTT.

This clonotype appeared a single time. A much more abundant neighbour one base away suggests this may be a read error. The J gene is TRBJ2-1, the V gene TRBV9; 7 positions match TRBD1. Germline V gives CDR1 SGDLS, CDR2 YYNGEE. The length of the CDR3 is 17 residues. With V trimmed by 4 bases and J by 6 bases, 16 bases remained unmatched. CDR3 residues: CASSTETDRDRSNEQFF. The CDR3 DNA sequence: TGTGCCAGCAGCACAGAAACTGACAGGGATCGTAGCAATGAGCAGTTCTTC.

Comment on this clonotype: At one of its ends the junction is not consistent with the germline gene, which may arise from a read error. This CDR3 reads CASSITDRGTNEILFF. CDR3 DNA sequence: TGTGCCAGCAGCATCACGGACAGGGGGACTAATGAAATACTGTTTTTT. The chain joins TRBV5-6 to TRBJ1-4; the match to TRBD1 covers 10 bases. The CDR3 contains 16 residues. Germline V lookup: CDR1 SGHDT, CDR2 YYEEEE.

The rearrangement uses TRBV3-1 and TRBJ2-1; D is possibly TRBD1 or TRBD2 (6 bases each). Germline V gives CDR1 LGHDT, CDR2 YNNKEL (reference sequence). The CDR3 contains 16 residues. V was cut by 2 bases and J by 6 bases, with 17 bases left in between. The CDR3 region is CASSQPLPGGRNEQFF. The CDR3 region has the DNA TGTGCCAGCAGCCAACCGCTCCCCGGGGGCCGCAATGAGCAGTTCTTC.